These T cell receptor beta chains were read from a single sample in a study of cytomegalovirus exposure and HLA in healthy donors. Using immunoSEQ multiplex PCR, the repertoire was profiled, and TCRdb retains in-frame clones only, with some absent. The sample lists about 160,000 clones, around three quarters occurring once. The specimen sequenced was PBMCs. These receptors came from a woman in her 40s in good health and CMV-seronegative. Each CDR3 is given with its conserved first and last residue.

V	CDR3
TRBV6-1	CASSEGRYTEAFF
TRBV6-1	CASSEADLGQFYGYTF
TRBV5-5	CASSLANTDTQYF
TRBV5-1	CASSPTGQGGTDTQYF
TRBV5-5	CASNLYRGGSPLHF
TRBV28	CASSTYRGQLVEQYF
TRBV15	CATSREHSLAAQGNEQFF
TRBV4-1	CASSLGLAGGSLTDTQYF
TRBV7-9	CSSSLANLAGTDTQYF
TRBV7-8	CASSRLIIRGSNSPLHF
TRBV5-4	CASSLNQGRQETQYF
TRBV18	CASSPEGGGSPLHF
TRBV4-1	CASSQAGQGETQYF
TRBV5-1	CASSFPLAGGYNEQFF